These 25 T cell receptor beta chains were all obtained from the same sample, sequenced in a study of T cell responses to AZD1222 COVID-19 vaccine. Libraries were prepared by immunoSEQ multiplex PCR; TCRdb keeps only in-frame clonotypes and omits some of them. The sample has under 95,000 clones; 90% are singletons. Sequencing was performed on peripheral blood, taken on day 0 of AZD1222 vaccination. Source of these receptors: an adult in good health.

The rearrangement links TRBV5-1 to TRBJ2-2; perhaps TRBD2 as D (7 bases). The CDR3 runs 17 residues. The germline CDR1 and CDR2 sequences are SGHRS and YFSETQ. V was pared by 4 bases and J by 9 bases, with 25 bases between. CDR3 in amino acids: CASSGGAQGQGYRELFF. The CDR3 region has the DNA TGCGCCAGCAGCGGGGGGGCGCAGGGGCAGGGGTACCGGGAGCTGTTTTTT.

The rearrangement joins TRBV10-2 to TRBJ2-5; D not resolved. The CDR3 is made up of 13 amino acids. V lost 2 bases to trimming and J lost 5 bases, with 9 bases between them. The germline V gene encodes CDR1 WSHSY and CDR2 SAAADI. The CDR3 coding sequence is TGCGCCAGCAGTGAGAGTGGTGGGGAGACCCAGTACTTC. Encoded protein: CASSESGGETQYF.

The rearrangement links TRBV4-3 to TRBJ1-6, with D perhaps TRBD1 (5 bases). Germline CDR1 and CDR2: LGHNA and YSLEER. V was cut by 1 base and J by 2 bases, with 12 bases left in between. This CDR3 is 17 amino acids long. CDR3 in amino acids: CASSQGGGITYNSPLHF. CDR3 DNA sequence: TGCGCCAGCAGCCAAGGCGGGGGGATCACCTATAATTCACCCCTCCACTTT.

This chain links TRBV6-5 with TRBJ2-3; D gene uncertain. Looked up from germline, CDR1 is MNHEY and CDR2 is SVGAGI. The V gene lost 7 bases and the J gene lost 5 bases, with 4 bases spanning the gap. This CDR3 region has 10 residues. CDR3 DNA: TGTGCCAGCAAGGGAGATACGCAGTATTTT. Its protein is CASKGDTQYF.

J is TRBJ2-4 and V is TRBV6-2 or TRBV6-3; TRBD1 aligns across 7 bases. With V trimmed by 3 bases and J by 7 bases, 9 bases remained unmatched. The CDR3 spans 15 residues. Per germline, CDR1 MNHEY and CDR2 SVGEGT. CDR3 nucleotide sequence: TGTGCCAGCAGTTATGTGGGGCAGGGGGTGAACATTCAGTACTTC. Translating it yields CASSYVGQGVNIQYF.

V gene TRBV2 combines with J gene TRBJ2-7; no firm D call. Germline assignment: CDR1 SNHLY and CDR2 FYNNEI. The CDR3 runs to 12 residues. The CDR3 bases are TGTGCTTCGACAAGGTTAGCCTACGAGCAGTACTTC. It codes for CASTRLAYEQYF.

The chain employs TRBV27 and TRBJ1-5; 7 nucleotides line up with TRBD1. Germline loops: CDR1 MNHEY, CDR2 SMNVEV (reference sequence). This CDR3 spans 15 amino acids. The J segment lost 7 bases and the V segment lost 1 base, leaving 7 bases of the junction unmatched. In DNA, the CDR3 is TGTGCCAGCAGTTTATGGGGCAGGGGGGGCCAGCCCCAGCATTTT. Amino acids: CASSLWGRGGQPQHF.

There are a few counts of this clone. This chain links TRBV27 with TRBJ2-7, with 10 nucleotides matching TRBD1. The germline gives CDR1 MNHEY, CDR2 SMNVEV (reference sequence). Losses at the gene ends were 6 bases for V and 2 bases for J; bases not matched to a gene: 7. The CDR3 has 15 amino acids. CDR3 in amino acids: CASSSTGTGAYEQYF. The DNA of the CDR3 is TGTGCCAGCAGCTCAACCGGGACAGGGGCCTACGAGCAGTACTTC.

This clone was counted once. This chain uses TRBV18 with TRBJ1-1; D unresolved. V lost 6 bases and J lost 5, with 16 bases in between. The germline V gene encodes CDR1 KGHSH and CDR2 LQKENI. The CDR3 consists of 14 residues. The CDR3 DNA sequence: TGTGCCAGCTCTCCCCTTCGGGGTAGGACTGAAGCTTTCTTT. Translating it yields CASSPLRGRTEAFF.

The V call is TRBV6-5, the J call TRBJ1-1, with D possibly being TRBD1 (5 bases). CDR1 is MNHEY and CDR2 is SVGAGI in the germline V gene. This CDR3 is 11 amino acids long. With 9 bases removed from V and 2 bases from J, the gap between germline ends came to 7 bases. CDR3 loop: CASDRNTEAFF. Here the CDR3 DNA reads TGTGCCAGTGACAGAAACACTGAAGCTTTCTTT.

The gene calls are TRBV24-1 and TRBJ1-1, with no clear D. The germline V and J ends were trimmed by 9 bases and 3 bases, with 13 bases remaining between them. The CDR3 totals 13 residues. The germline gives CDR1 KGHDR, CDR2 SFDVKD. CDR3 region: CATDLQGDTEAFF. The CDR3 DNA is TGTGCCACCGACCTACAAGGAGACACTGAAGCTTTCTTT.

This chain connects TRBV9 to TRBJ1-6; the D is unclear. The germline V gene has CDR1 SGDLS and CDR2 YYNGEE. This CDR3 is 16 amino acids long. V lost 0 bases and J 0 bases, leaving 7 bases between the germline ends. The CDR3 is CASSVGWSSYNSPLHF. The CDR3 DNA sequence: TGTGCCAGCAGCGTAGGGTGGAGCTCCTATAATTCACCCCTCCACTTT.

The chain carries TRBV6-5 and TRBJ2-7; a weak D match, TRBD1 (5 bases). CDR3 length: 12 amino acids. The V and J ends lost 10 bases and 0 bases respectively, with 10 bases between them. CDR1 MNHEY and CDR2 SVGAGI come from the germline V gene. This CDR3 reads CAIQGSSYEQYF. CDR3 sequence (DNA): TGTGCCATCCAGGGTAGCTCCTACGAGCAGTACTTC.

The J gene is TRBJ1-5, the V gene TRBV7-2; D remains ambiguous. CDR3 length: 14 amino acids. V lost 1 base and J 6 bases, leaving 10 bases between the germline ends. CDR1 is SGHTA and CDR2 is FQGNSA in the germline V gene. Here the CDR3 reads CASSLVGEAQPQHF. The CDR3 DNA reads TGTGCCAGCAGCTTAGTTGGAGAGGCTCAGCCCCAGCATTTT.

The chain carries TRBV6-5 and TRBJ2-7; 8 nucleotides match TRBD1. Trimming cost V 7 bases and J 7 bases; bases outside gene matches: 12. Germline-derived CDR1 and CDR2 are MNHEY and SVGAGI. The CDR3 is 14 residues long. CDR3 in amino acids: CASKGRQGLVEQYF. In nucleotides, the CDR3 is TGTGCCAGCAAGGGAAGACAGGGGTTGGTGGAGCAGTACTTC.

This CDR3 is CASKRLDRDTDTQYF. The CDR3 DNA follows: TGTGCCAGTAAAAGGTTGGACAGGGACACAGATACGCAGTATTTT. The chain uses TRBV19 and TRBJ2-3; TRBD1 agrees at 8 bases. This CDR3 has 15 residues. Germline CDR1 LNHDA, CDR2 SQIVND (reference sequence). J lost 2 bases, V lost 7 bases, and 8 bases had no gene match.

This chain joins TRBV10-3 and TRBJ2-7; tentatively, D is TRBD2 (7 bases). The CDR3 totals 16 residues. V was shortened by 3 bases and J by 2 bases, with 17 bases between the two germline ends. Germline assignment: CDR1 ENHRY and CDR2 SYGVKD. The CDR3 coding sequence is TGTGCCATCAGTGACCCTGGGAGGGGGGGTACCTACGAGCAGTACTTC. Its protein product is CAISDPGRGGTYEQYF.

The CDR3 DNA follows: TGTGCCAGCAGCGACAGGGGCCTCCCTTACAATGAGCAGTTCTTC. Residues: CASSDRGLPYNEQFF. The rearrangement links TRBV6-2 or TRBV6-3 to TRBJ2-1, with TRBD1 matching over 8 bases. The CDR3 runs 15 residues. The germline gives CDR1 MNHEY, CDR2 SVGEGT. Unmatched junction bases numbered 8, after V lost 6 bases and J lost 4 bases.

The chain links TRBV6-2 or TRBV6-3 to TRBJ2-6; D gene ambiguous. The CDR3 extends over 14 amino acids. CDR1 and CDR2 from the germline V gene are MNHEY and SVGEGT. Trimming removed 6 bases from V and 0 bases from J, with 6 bases in between. For the CDR3, the DNA is TGTGCCAGCAGCCCTAACTCTGGGGCCAACGTCCTGACTTTC. Protein: CASSPNSGANVLTF.

This sequence joins TRBV12-3 or TRBV12-4 and TRBJ1-5; D is unresolved. The V end lost 5 bases, the J end lost 4 bases, and 9 bases lay between the germline ends. The CDR3 runs 13 residues. CDR3 DNA sequence: TGTGCCAGCAGTATGCAGGTTAATCAGCCCCAGCATTTT. Translated: CASSMQVNQPQHF.

The rearrangement uses TRBV19 and TRBJ1-4, with D uncertain. V was trimmed by 1 base and J by 8 bases, leaving 8 bases between them. CDR1 LNHDA and CDR2 SQIVND come from the germline V gene (reference sequence). This CDR3 comprises 13 residues. This CDR3 reads CASSIGLQEKLFF. The DNA of the CDR3 is TGTGCCAGTAGTATAGGCCTCCAGGAAAAACTGTTTTTT.

J is TRBJ1-2 and V is TRBV3-1 (or the pseudogene TRBV3-2), with D uncertain. Per germline, CDR1 LGHDT and CDR2 YNNKEL (reference sequence). V shed 1 base and J shed 4 bases, with 10 bases lying between them. This CDR3 region has 14 residues. The CDR3 reads CASSQGTPTYGYTF. The CDR3 region has the DNA TGTGCCAGCAGCCAAGGTACGCCAACCTATGGCTACACCTTC.

The table lists this clone with a few counts. In nucleotides, the CDR3 is TGTGCCAGCAGCGGACAGGGGCGGAACACTGAAGCTTTCTTT. This encodes CASSGQGRNTEAFF. The rearrangement uses TRBV9 and TRBJ1-1, with 8 bases lining up with TRBD1. Germline lookup yields CDR1 SGDLS and CDR2 YYNGEE. The CDR3 has 14 residues. Trimming cost V 3 bases and J 1 base; bases outside gene matches: 2.

The rearrangement uses TRBV7-3 and TRBJ2-1; 7 bases agree with TRBD1. This CDR3 is 15 amino acids long. Germline CDR1 and CDR2: SGHTA and FQGTGA. V lost 5 bases to trimming and J lost 5 bases; unmatched junction nucleotides: 9. Here the CDR3 reads CASSPWDSGDNEQFF. The DNA for the CDR3 is TGTGCCAGCAGCCCCTGGGACAGTGGGGACAATGAGCAGTTCTTC.

The CDR3 here is CASSSRLTDTQYF. In DNA form, the CDR3 reads TGTGCCAGCAGCTCTCGGCTCACAGATACGCAGTATTTT. V is TRBV7-6 and J is TRBJ2-3; D uncertain. This CDR3 is 13 amino acids long. Germline-derived CDR1 and CDR2 are SGHVS and FNYEAQ. Trimming shortened V by 4 bases and J by 2 bases, and 7 bases separated the two germline ends.